This T cell receptor (beta chain) was identified in a study of cytomegalovirus exposure and HLA in healthy donors. Findings and caveats of the study: Association of roughly 18,000 TCR beta sequences with HLA alleles was found at 0.05 false discovery rate in a later analysis.

Amplification used 60 Vbeta primers and 13 Jbeta primers. Produced via immunoSEQ multiplex PCR; TCRdb's table is partial and in-frame only. The sample has approximately 220,000 clones; about 80% are singletons. This CDR3 comprises 17 residues. With 1 base clipped from V and 4 bases from J, the junction kept 6 bases outside the gene matches. Germline V gene sequence: CDR1 MGHDK, CDR2 SYGVNS. Points on this clone: Its antigen is still unknown.

The receptor was isolated from a male donor in good health and CMV-seronegative. The genes are TRBV25-1 and TRBJ2-1, with 11 bases fitting TRBD2. The sequenced sample consisted of PBMCs. CDR3 sequence reads: CASSEWGLAEPYNEQFF. DNA of the CDR3: TGTGCCAGCAGTGAATGGGGACTAGCGGAGCCGTACAATGAGCAGTTCTTC.